This T cell receptor beta chain was sequenced during a study of CD8 T cells in Susac syndrome. Findings of the study overall: TCR sequencing and HLA analysis covered a relatively small number of individuals.

It was negative isolation that provided the CD8+ and CD4+ T cells, whereas TEMRA cells were enriched by FACS. Reverse transcription of roughly 0.45 to 1 ug RNA used random hexamers. The TCR beta CDR3 was amplified by immunoSEQ multiplex PCR across 54 Vbeta, 13 Jbeta. TCRdb processed the immunoSEQ multiplex PCR reads anew with MiXCR; each CDR3 protein has one entry. The sample gives 150,000 to 200,000 distinct CDR3 sequences, roughly 95% of which show up once; just over 0.13% is in the top ten. This CDR3 has 15 residues. In germline, CDR1 is MNHNY, CDR2 SVGAGI (reference sequence). The V gene lost 5 bases and the J gene lost 0 bases, with 11 bases spanning the gap. A word on this clonotype: The antigen remains undetermined.

This TCR derives from a human donor in good health. The sequenced material came from CD4+ T cells from PBMCs. The chain has TRBV6-6 and TRBJ2-4; D gene unclear. The CDR3: CASSTTDLAKNIQYF. The CDR3, as DNA: TGTGCCAGCAGTACCACAGACCTAGCCAAAAACATTCAGTACTTC.